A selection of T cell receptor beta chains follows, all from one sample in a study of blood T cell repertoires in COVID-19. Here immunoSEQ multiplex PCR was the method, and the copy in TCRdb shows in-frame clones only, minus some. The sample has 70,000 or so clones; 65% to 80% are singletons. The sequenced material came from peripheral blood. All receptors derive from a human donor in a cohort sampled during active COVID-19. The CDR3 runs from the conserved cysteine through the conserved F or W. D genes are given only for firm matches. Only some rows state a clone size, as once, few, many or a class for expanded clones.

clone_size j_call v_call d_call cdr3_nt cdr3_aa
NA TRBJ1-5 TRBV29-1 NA TGCAGCGCCAGGACAGACTACAATCAGCCCCAGCATTTT CSARTDYNQPQHF
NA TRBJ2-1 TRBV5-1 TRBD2 TGCGCCAGCAGCTTGGCGGGACTAGCGGGGTGGAATAATGAGCAGTTCTTC CASSLAGLAGWNNEQFF
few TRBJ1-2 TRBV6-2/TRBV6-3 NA TGTGCCAGCAGCTGGCGCGGGGGCGGCTATGGCTACACCTTC CASSWRGGGYGYTF
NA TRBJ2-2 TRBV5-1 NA TGCGCCAGCAGCGTGGAGACTAACACCGGGGAGCTGTTTTTT CASSVETNTGELFF
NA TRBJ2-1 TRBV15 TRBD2 TGTGCCACCAGCTCTAGACTAGCGGGACTGGGTGAGCAGTTCTTC CATSSRLAGLGEQFF
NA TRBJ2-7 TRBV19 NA TGTGCCAGTAGTCCCCAGGGAATGGGGGAGCAGTACTTC CASSPQGMGEQYF
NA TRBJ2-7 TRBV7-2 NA TGTGCCAGCAGCCTAAGCTCCTACGAGCAGTACTTC CASSLSSYEQYF
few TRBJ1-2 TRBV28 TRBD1 TGTGCCAGCAGTCCGACAGGGGGGTATGGCTACACCTTC CASSPTGGYGYTF
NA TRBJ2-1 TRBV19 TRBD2 TGTGCCAGTAGTATGACTAGCCTCTCCTACAATGAGCAGTTCTTC CASSMTSLSYNEQFF
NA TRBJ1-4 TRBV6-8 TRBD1 TGTGCCAGCAGTTACCGGGGACAGGCGGAAGGTAATGAAAAACTGTTTTTT CASSYRGQAEGNEKLFF
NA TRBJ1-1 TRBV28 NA TGTGCCAGCAGTTTTGATCAGGGGAGTGGGACTGAAGCTTTCTTT CASSFDQGSGTEAFF
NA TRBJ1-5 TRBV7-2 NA TGTGCCAGCAGCTTAGGGGGCTCTAACAATCAGCCCCAGCATTTT CASSLGGSNNQPQHF
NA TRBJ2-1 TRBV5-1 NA TGCGCCAGCAGCTTGGGCGGGTACAATGAGCAGTTCTTC CASSLGGYNEQFF
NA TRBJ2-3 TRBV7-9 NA TGTGCTGGCAGGGGGGTCACAGATACGCAGTATTTT CAGRGVTDTQYF
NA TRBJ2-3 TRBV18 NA TGTGCCAGCTCTCCCGAGGCAGCGGATACGCAGTATTTT CASSPEAADTQYF
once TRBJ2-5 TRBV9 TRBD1 TGTGCCAGCAGCGTAGGGACAGGGCTACAAGAGACCCAGTACTTC CASSVGTGLQETQYF
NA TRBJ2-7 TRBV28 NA TGTGCCAGCAGCCGCGAGGCTACCTACGAGCAGTACTTC CASSREATYEQYF
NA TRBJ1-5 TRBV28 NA TGTGCCAGCAGTTTCAGGGATCAGCCCCAGCATTTT CASSFRDQPQHF
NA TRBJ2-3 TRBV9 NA TGTGCCAGCAGCGTCTCAGGGGGGTTAACAGATACGCAGTATTTT CASSVSGGLTDTQYF
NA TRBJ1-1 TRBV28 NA TGTGCCAGCAGTTCCCTGGCGGGGGGATTGAACACTGAAGCTTTCTTT CASSSLAGGLNTEAFF
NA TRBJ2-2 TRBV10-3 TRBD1 TGTGCCATCAGCGCTGACAGGGGTAACACCGGGGAGCTGTTTTTT CAISADRGNTGELFF
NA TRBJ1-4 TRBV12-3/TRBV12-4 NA TGTGCCAGCACCGCGGCAGAGGGAGAGAAACTGTTTTTT CASTAAEGEKLFF
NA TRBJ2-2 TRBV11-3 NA TGTGCCAGCAGCCCCCCAGGGGCCACCGGGGAGCTGTTTTTT CASSPPGATGELFF
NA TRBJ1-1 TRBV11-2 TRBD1 TGTGCCAGCAGCTCTAGACAGGGTTCGAACACTGAAGCTTTCTTT CASSSRQGSNTEAFF